A single sample is the source of the 5 T cell receptor beta chains below, sequenced in a study of monozygotic twins with inflammatory bowel disease. Following a re-call of the 5' RACE reads, TCRdb has one entry per CDR3 protein and lacks DNA. The sample table sets out more than 350,000 distinct CDR3 sequences. Sequencing used blood. The receptors stem from a human donor with ulcerative colitis or Crohn's disease, or a healthy co-twin of an affected twin (not recorded which).

The chain recombines TRBV6-6 with TRBJ1-5; the D gene TCRdb calls, TRBD1, cannot be checked with no DNA. CDR3 length: 13 residues. CDR1 and CDR2 (germline): MNHNY, SVGAGI (reference sequence). CDR3 region: CASGGGRFQPQHF.

The chain employs TRBV4-1 and TRBJ1-6. Germline V gene data show CDR1 as MGHRA and CDR2 as YSYEKL. The CDR3 contains 13 residues. The chain's CDR3 is CASSQGRNSPLHF.

This sequence joins TRBV28 and TRBJ1-1; TCRdb selects TRBD1, and the lack of DNA leaves this call unchecked. CDR1 and CDR2 from the germline V gene are MDHEN and SYDVKM. The CDR3 runs 15 residues. CDR3 protein: CASSTPQGANTEAFF.

The chain combines TRBV29-1 with TRBJ2-7; TCRdb's D call, TRBD1, is unchecked because there is no DNA. Germline V gene sequence: CDR1 SQVTM, CDR2 ANQGSEA. CDR3 size: 12 residues. The CDR3 spells CSATRTDREQYF.

The rearrangement links TRBV28 to TRBJ2-1; TCRdb calls TRBD2, which cannot be checked without DNA. The germline CDR1 and CDR2 sequences are MDHEN and SYDVKM. This CDR3 is built from 17 residues. CDR3 sequence reads: CASTLPGLASSYNEQFF.